This T cell receptor beta chain is from a study of T cell repertoires in aging, cancer and after chemotherapy. Study-level information: Repeat sampling of healthy donors over several months to years showed clear clonal overlap. Around 10 million TCR reads were in the whole dataset.

Amplification of TCR beta used genomic DNA extracted from peripheral blood. This clonotype appeared a few times. As yet, its antigen is unknown. A mixed TRB-A/B primer pool amplified rearranged TRB by multiplex touch-down PCR. TCRdb ran MiXCR on the multiplex PCR reads and lists one entry per CDR3 protein. The repertoire includes about 11,000 distinct CDR3 sequences, 32% of them detected once, and about a fifth sits in the top ten. CDR1 and CDR2 (germline): LNHDA, SQIVND (reference sequence). CDR3 length equals 18 residues. The junction had 12 bases not matched to a gene; V was cut back by 3 bases and J by 8 bases. General study findings and limits: Median generation probability rose over the chemotherapy interval in each cancer cohort, suggesting rebound thymic output. These repertoire data do not allow conclusions about immunological memory after chemotherapy.

The TCR sequence derives from a human donor in good health. The donor label of this sample is uncertain. Sequencing input: blood. The chain joins TRBV19 to TRBJ2-1; 14 positions match TRBD2. The CDR3 coding sequence is TGTGCCAGTAGTATCGAGACTAGCGGGAGGGGGTCATCGGATGAGCAGTTCTTC. Its protein is CASSIETSGRGSSDEQFF.